These 19 T cell receptor beta chains originate from one sample sequenced in a study of blood T cell repertoires in COVID-19. The data were produced by immunoSEQ multiplex PCR, yet TCRdb's version contains in-frame clones alone and is incomplete. The sample yields 250,000 to 400,000 clones, approximately 90% seen once. Sequencing was done on a sample of peripheral blood. All receptors derive from a woman between 25 and 40 years old with COVID-19, enrolled during active disease.

The CDR3, as DNA: TGTGCCAGCAGCCCACTGCGGGGGGCGAGGGAGACCCAGTACTTC. Translating it yields CASSPLRGARETQYF. This chain connects TRBV11-3 to TRBJ2-5; 8 bases match TRBD2. Per germline, CDR1 SGHNT and CDR2 YENEEA. The CDR3 is made up of 15 amino acids. V dropped 5 bases and J dropped 5; count of bases not matched to a gene: 10.

The chain combines TRBV29-1 with TRBJ1-2, with D maybe TRBD1 (5 bases). CDR3 size: 17 residues. CDR1 and CDR2 from the germline V gene are SQVTM and ANQGSEA. Trimming shortened V by 1 base and J by 7 bases, and 25 bases separated the two germline ends. CDR3 residues: CSVEGTSLNTQGFGYTF. CDR3 in DNA: TGCAGCGTTGAAGGAACCTCACTCAATACCCAGGGTTTTGGCTACACCTTC.

The count of this clone is one. The CDR3 here is CASSAELAGGLGMQYF. The DNA for the CDR3 is TGTGCCAGCAGCGCTGAACTAGCGGGGGGGCTAGGTATGCAGTATTTT. V and J are TRBV2 and TRBJ2-3; 13 positions agree with TRBD2. Germline lookup yields CDR1 SNHLY and CDR2 FYNNEI. This CDR3 contains 16 residues. V lost 6 bases, J lost 11 bases, and 14 bases stayed unmatched.

The chain combines TRBV11-1 with TRBJ2-3; 11 positions agree with TRBD1. The germline CDR1 and CDR2 sequences are SGHAT and FQDESV (reference sequence). The CDR3 loop spans 14 amino acids. V lost 7 bases to trimming and J lost 3 bases; unmatched junction nucleotides: 3. CDR3 protein: CASTWDRGTDTQYF. The DNA for the CDR3 is TGTGCCAGCACCTGGGACAGGGGGACAGATACGCAGTATTTT.

The chain links TRBV5-1 to TRBJ2-1; the D gene is possibly TRBD2 (6 bases). The CDR3 extends over 12 amino acids. Germline loops: CDR1 SGHRS, CDR2 YFSETQ. The V and J ends lost 4 bases and 8 bases respectively, with 10 bases between them. The CDR3 DNA follows: TGCGCCAGCAGCGGGGGGAGGCATGAGCAGTTCTTC. Translating it yields CASSGGRHEQFF.

This clone showed up just once. The gene calls are TRBV4-1 and TRBJ1-1, with TRBD1 identical over 7 bases. V dropped 1 base and J dropped 10; count of bases not matched to a gene: 6. Germline CDR1 and CDR2: MGHRA and YSYEKL. This CDR3 region has 13 residues. CDR3 residues: CASSQVTSGGAFF. The CDR3 nucleotides read TGCGCCAGCAGCCAAGTAACCTCAGGGGGAGCTTTCTTT.

This chain uses TRBV24-1 with TRBJ2-1, with TRBD1 as a possible D gene (5 bases). The CDR3 consists of 14 residues. Germline CDR1 KGHDR, CDR2 SFDVKD. V lost 9 bases to trimming and J lost 6 bases, with 17 bases between them. The CDR3 loop is CATSRGHQLNEQFF. CDR3 DNA: TGTGCCACCTCTAGAGGACATCAGCTCAATGAGCAGTTCTTC.

The chain links TRBV11-3 to TRBJ2-1; 8 nucleotides agree with TRBD2. The trim removed 3 bases at V and 6 bases at J, leaving 7 bases unmatched. CDR1 and CDR2 from the germline V gene are SGHNT and YENEEA. This CDR3 has 15 amino acids. The CDR3 DNA follows: TGTGCCAGCAGCTTGGGTATTAGCGGGGTCAATGAGCAGTTCTTC. Translation gives CASSLGISGVNEQFF.

Here the CDR3 DNA reads TGTGCCAGCAGTTACATAGGCGGTTACGAGCAGTACGTC. Translated: CASSYIGGYEQYV. The chain links TRBV6-6 to TRBJ2-7; unclear D gene. V lost 2 bases and J lost 4, with 9 bases in between. The germline V gene encodes CDR1 MNHNY and CDR2 SVGAGI (reference sequence). This CDR3 contains 13 residues.

The J gene is TRBJ2-2, the V gene TRBV7-2; D possibly corresponds to TRBD1 (5 bases). CDR1 is SGHTA, CDR2 FQGNSA, per germline. The CDR3 totals 14 residues. The ends were cut back, 5 bases at V and 6 bases at J, with 13 bases in the middle. The CDR3: CASSPRDWAGELFF. Written as DNA, the CDR3 is TGTGCCAGCAGCCCCAGGGATTGGGCCGGGGAGCTGTTTTTT. Variable domain in full (rest from reference TRBV7-2 and TRBJ2-2): GAGVSQSPSNKVTEKGKDVELRCDPISGHTALYWYRQSLGQGLEFLIYFQGNSAPDKSGLPSDRFSAERTGGSVSTLTIQRTQQEDSAVYLCASSPRDWAGELFFGEGSRLTVL.

The sample holds one count of this clone. The same CDR3 also results from other DNA sequences found in this sample. The genes are TRBV6-1 and TRBJ2-7; D is unresolved. CDR1 and CDR2 (germline): MNHNS, SASEGT. This CDR3 region has 13 residues. V shed 1 base and J shed 3 bases, with 7 bases lying between them. The CDR3 region has the DNA TGTGCCAGCAGTGAAGGGCAAAACTACGAGCAGTACGTC. It yields the protein CASSEGQNYEQYV.

In this sample, this clone turned up a few times. V usage is TRBV14 and J usage is TRBJ1-2; D is unclear. Per germline, CDR1 SGHDN and CDR2 FVKESK. The CDR3 loop spans 13 amino acids. Trimming took 4 bases from V and 4 from J, leaving 10 bases between them. CDR3 sequence (DNA): TGTGCCAGCAGCCCGCCCCAGGCCTATGGCTACACCTTC. Residues: CASSPPQAYGYTF.

This clone was observed a few times. The chain couples TRBV5-1 to TRBJ1-1; TRBD1 might be the D (6 bases). The CDR3 is made up of 13 amino acids. CDR1 and CDR2 (germline): SGHRS, YFSETQ. Trimming cost V 4 bases and J 0 bases, with 7 bases left between them. The CDR3, as DNA: TGCGCCAGCAGCCGGGACATGAACACTGAAGCTTTCTTT. This sequence encodes CASSRDMNTEAFF.

The V call is TRBV6-6, the J call TRBJ1-5; 8 bases match TRBD1. The CDR3 contains 16 residues. Per the germline V gene, CDR1 is MNHNY and CDR2 is SVGAGI (reference sequence). The V and J ends lost 1 base and 3 bases, in that order; junction bases with no gene match: 5. This CDR3 is CASSYWRDRLNQPQHF. DNA for the CDR3: TGTGCCAGCAGTTACTGGAGGGACAGGCTCAATCAGCCCCAGCATTTT.

CDR3 DNA sequence: TGTGCCAGTAGTAAACCAGGGGGCGCGAACACTGAAGCTTTCTTT. Amino acids: CASSKPGGANTEAFF. The J gene is TRBJ1-1, the V gene TRBV19; TRBD1 aligns across 8 bases. Losses at the gene ends were 4 bases for V and 1 base for J; bases not matched to a gene: 5. This CDR3 is 15 amino acids long. Germline V gene data show CDR1 as LNHDA and CDR2 as SQIVND (reference sequence).

This chain joins TRBV27 and TRBJ2-7; perhaps TRBD2 as D (5 bases). The CDR3 spans 15 residues. V lost 0 bases and J lost 2, with 11 bases in between. Germline lookup yields CDR1 MNHEY and CDR2 SMNVEV (reference sequence). In DNA form, the CDR3 reads TGTGCCAGCAGTTTATCGTTCGGGGTCACCTACGAGCAGTACTTC. Protein product: CASSLSFGVTYEQYF.

This clone has a single count. This chain connects TRBV29-1 to TRBJ2-3; D may be TRBD1 (7 bases). Trimming took off 3 bases at V and 4 bases at J, with 14 bases between the two ends. CDR1 SQVTM and CDR2 ANQGSEA come from the germline V gene. The CDR3 extends over 14 amino acids. The CDR3 nucleotides read TGCAGCGTTGAGGAGGGGGCGAGAGCAGATACGCAGTATTTT. Translating it yields CSVEEGARADTQYF.

This chain connects TRBV2 to TRBJ2-5; D is possibly TRBD1 (5 bases). The CDR3 totals 16 residues. Germline V gives CDR1 SNHLY, CDR2 FYNNEI. Trimming stripped 5 bases from V and 5 bases from J, with 21 bases between. The CDR3 loop reads CASSNVAGHLGETQYF. CDR3 DNA sequence: TGTGCCAGCAGTAATGTGGCTGGACATCTTGGGGAGACCCAGTACTTC.

J is TRBJ1-2 and V is TRBV7-8, with D possibly being TRBD1 (5 bases). Germline CDR1 reads SGHVS; CDR2 reads FQNEAQ. The CDR3 consists of 16 residues. V gave up 0 bases and J gave up 8 bases, with 19 bases separating them. The CDR3: CASSLALAGIMGGYTF. The CDR3 DNA sequence: TGTGCCAGCAGCTTAGCTTTGGCAGGGATCATGGGGGGCTACACCTTC. Full variable domain (missing parts from reference TRBV7-8 and TRBJ1-2): GAGVSQSPRYKVAKRGQDVALRCDPISGHVSLFWYQQALGQGPEFLTYFQNEAQLDKSGLPSDRFFAERPEGSVSTLKIQRTQQEDSAVYLCASSLALAGIMGGYTFGSGTRLTVV.